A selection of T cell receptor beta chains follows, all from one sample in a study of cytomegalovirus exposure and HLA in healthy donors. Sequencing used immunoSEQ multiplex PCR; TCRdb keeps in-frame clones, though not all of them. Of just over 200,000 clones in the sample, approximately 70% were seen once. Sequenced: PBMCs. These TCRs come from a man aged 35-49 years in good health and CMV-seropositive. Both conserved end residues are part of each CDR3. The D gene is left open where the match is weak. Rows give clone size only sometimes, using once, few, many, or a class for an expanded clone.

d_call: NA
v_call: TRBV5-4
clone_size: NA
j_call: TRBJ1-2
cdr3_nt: TGTGCCAGCAGCTTGTATAGCGGCGGCCTCGCGGCCGGCTACACCTTC
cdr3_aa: CASSLYSGGLAAGYTF

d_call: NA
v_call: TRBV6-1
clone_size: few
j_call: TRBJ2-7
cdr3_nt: TGTGCCAGCAGTGGACAGAATCTTTACGAGCAGTACTTC
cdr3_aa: CASSGQNLYEQYF

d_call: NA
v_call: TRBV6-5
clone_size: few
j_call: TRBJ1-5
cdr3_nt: TGTGCCAGCAGCCTACAGGGTCTGGGGCAGCCCCAGCATTTT
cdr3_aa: CASSLQGLGQPQHF

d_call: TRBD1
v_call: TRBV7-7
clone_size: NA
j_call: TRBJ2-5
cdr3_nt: TGTGCCAGCAGCTTGGGGACAGGGATTCAAGAGACCCAGTACTTC
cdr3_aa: CASSLGTGIQETQYF

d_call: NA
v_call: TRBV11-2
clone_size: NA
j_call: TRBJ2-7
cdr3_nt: TGTGCCAGCAGGGCCGGACAGACCTACGAGCAGTACTTC
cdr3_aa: CASRAGQTYEQYF

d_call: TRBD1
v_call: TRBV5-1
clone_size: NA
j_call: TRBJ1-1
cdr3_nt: TGCGCCAGCAGCTTGGAGACAGGGTCCGCTGAAGCTTTCTTT
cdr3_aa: CASSLETGSAEAFF

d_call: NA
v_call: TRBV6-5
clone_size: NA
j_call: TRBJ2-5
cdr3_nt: TGTGCCAGCAGTAGAGGGAACCAAGAGACCCAGTACTTC
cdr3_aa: CASSRGNQETQYF

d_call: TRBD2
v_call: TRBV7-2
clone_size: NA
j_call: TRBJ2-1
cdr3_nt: TGTGCCAGCAAGGGTGGGACTAGCGGGGGGGCCGGGTACAATGAGCAGTTCTTC
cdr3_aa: CASKGGTSGGAGYNEQFF

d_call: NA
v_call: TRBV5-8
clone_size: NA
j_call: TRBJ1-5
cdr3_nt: TGTGCCAGCAGCTTGATGGGGCAGTTCAATCAGCCCCAGCATTTT
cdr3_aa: CASSLMGQFNQPQHF

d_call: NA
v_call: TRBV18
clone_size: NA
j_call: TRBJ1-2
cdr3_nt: TGTGCCAGCTCACCAGGGGCAAACTATGGCTACACCTTC
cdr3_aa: CASSPGANYGYTF

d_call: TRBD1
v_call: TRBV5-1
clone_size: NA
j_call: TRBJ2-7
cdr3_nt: TGCGCCAGCAGCGGACAGGGACCTTACGAGCAGTACTTC
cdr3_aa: CASSGQGPYEQYF

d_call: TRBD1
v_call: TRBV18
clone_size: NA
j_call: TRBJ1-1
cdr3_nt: TGTGCCAGCTCACTAACCGGGACAGGGTATTCTGAAGCTTTCTTT
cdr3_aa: CASSLTGTGYSEAFF

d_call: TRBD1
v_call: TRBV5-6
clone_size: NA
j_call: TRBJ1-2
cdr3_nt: TGTGCCAGCAGCTTAGGACAGGTCAACTATGGCTACACCTTC
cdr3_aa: CASSLGQVNYGYTF

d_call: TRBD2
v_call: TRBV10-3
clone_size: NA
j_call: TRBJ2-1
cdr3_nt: TGTGCCATCAGTGACCTCACCGGGACTAGCGGGGGAAAAACCTACAATGAGCAGTTCTTC
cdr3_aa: CAISDLTGTSGGKTYNEQFF

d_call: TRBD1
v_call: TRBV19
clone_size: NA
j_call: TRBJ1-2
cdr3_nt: TGTGCCAGTAGCTTCGACAGGGTAGGCGGCTACACCTTC
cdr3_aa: CASSFDRVGGYTF

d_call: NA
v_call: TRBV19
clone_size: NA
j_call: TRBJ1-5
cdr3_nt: TGTGCCAGTGGAGCCGGGTTGGATCAGCCCCAGCATTTT
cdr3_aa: CASGAGLDQPQHF

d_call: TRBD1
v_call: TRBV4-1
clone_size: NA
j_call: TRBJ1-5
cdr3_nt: TGCGCCAGCAGCCTCCGACAGGGAAGGAGGCAGCCCCAGCATTTT
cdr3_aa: CASSLRQGRRQPQHF

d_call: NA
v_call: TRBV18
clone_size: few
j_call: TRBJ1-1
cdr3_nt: TGTGCCAGCTCTCAAAGGGGGAACTCACCTGAAGCTTTCTTT
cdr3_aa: CASSQRGNSPEAFF

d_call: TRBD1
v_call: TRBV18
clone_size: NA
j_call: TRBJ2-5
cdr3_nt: TGTGCCAGCTCACCCACGGACAGGGAAGTGGCCCAGTACTTC
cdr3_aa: CASSPTDREVAQYF

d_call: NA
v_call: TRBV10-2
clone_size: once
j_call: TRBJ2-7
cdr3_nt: TGCGCCAGCAGTTCTGACAGCTTCCTCGACTGGGAGCAGTACTTC
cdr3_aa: CASSSDSFLDWEQYF

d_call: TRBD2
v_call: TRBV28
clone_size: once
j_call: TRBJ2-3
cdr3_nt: TGTGCCAGCCAGGGGACTAGCGGGGGGAGCACAGATACGCAGTATTTT
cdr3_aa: CASQGTSGGSTDTQYF

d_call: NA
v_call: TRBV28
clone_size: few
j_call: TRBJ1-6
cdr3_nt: TGTGCCAGCAGTTTAATCAGGGCAAAGGGTAATTCACCCCTCCACTTT
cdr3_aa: CASSLIRAKGNSPLHF

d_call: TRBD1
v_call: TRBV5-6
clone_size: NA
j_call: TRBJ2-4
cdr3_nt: TGTGCCAGCAGCTTGTGGACAGGAACAAATCAGTACTTC
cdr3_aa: CASSLWTGTNQYF

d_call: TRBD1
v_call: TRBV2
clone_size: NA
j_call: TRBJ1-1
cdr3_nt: TGTGCCAGTACAGAGAGGGGGCGGACTGAAGCTTTCTTT
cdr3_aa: CASTERGRTEAFF

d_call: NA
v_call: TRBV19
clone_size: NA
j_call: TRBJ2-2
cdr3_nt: TGTGCCAGCGAGGAGGGTTTTGGAACCGGGGAGCTGTTTTTT
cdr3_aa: CASEEGFGTGELFF

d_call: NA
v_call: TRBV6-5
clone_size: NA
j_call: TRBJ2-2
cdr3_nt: TGTGCCAGCAGTTTAGCTACCGGGGGAGCCGGGGAGCTGTTTTTT
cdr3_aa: CASSLATGGAGELFF